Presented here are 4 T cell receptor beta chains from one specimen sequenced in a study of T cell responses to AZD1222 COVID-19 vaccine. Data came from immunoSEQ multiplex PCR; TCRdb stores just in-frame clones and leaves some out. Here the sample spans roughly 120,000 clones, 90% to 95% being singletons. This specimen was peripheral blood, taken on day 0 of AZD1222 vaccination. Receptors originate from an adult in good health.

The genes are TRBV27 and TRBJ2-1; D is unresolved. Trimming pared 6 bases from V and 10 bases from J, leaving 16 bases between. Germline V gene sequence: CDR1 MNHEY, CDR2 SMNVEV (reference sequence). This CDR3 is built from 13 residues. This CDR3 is CASSPSLRREQFF. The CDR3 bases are TGTGCCAGCAGCCCAAGCCTTAGACGGGAGCAGTTCTTC.

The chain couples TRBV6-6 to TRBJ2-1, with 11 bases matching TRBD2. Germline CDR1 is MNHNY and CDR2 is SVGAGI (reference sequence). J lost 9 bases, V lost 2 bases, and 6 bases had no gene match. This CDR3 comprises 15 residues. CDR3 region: CASSYATSGIGEQFF. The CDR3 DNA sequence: TGTGCCAGCAGTTACGCGACTAGCGGGATAGGTGAGCAGTTCTTC.

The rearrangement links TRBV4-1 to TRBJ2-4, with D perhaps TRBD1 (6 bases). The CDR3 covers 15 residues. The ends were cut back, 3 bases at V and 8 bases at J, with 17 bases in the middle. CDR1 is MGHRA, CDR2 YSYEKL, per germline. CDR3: CASSQVGRGLDIQYF. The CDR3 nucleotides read TGCGCCAGCAGCCAGGTTGGCAGGGGATTAGACATTCAGTACTTC.

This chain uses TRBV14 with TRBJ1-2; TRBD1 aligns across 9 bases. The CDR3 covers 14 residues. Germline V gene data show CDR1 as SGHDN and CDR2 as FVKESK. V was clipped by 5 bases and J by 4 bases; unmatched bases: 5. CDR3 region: CASSKRDRAYGYTF. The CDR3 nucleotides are TGTGCCAGCAGCAAACGGGACAGGGCCTATGGCTACACCTTC.